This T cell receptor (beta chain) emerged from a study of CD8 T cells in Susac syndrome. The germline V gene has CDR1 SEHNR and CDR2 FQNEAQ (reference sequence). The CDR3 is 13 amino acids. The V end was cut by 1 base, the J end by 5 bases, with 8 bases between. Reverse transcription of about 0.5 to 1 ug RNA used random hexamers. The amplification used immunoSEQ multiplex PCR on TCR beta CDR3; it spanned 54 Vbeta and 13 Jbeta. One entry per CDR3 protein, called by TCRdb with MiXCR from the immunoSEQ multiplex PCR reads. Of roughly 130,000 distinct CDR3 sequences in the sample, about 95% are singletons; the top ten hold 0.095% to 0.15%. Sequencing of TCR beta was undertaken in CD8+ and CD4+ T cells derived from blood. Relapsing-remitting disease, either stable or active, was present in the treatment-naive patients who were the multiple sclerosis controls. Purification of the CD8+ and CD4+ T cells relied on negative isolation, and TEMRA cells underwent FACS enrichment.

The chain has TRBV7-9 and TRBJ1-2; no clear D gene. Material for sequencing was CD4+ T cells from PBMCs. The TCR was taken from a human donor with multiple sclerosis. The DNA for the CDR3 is TGTGCCAGCAGCTTAGGGGTGGAGTATGGCTACACCTTC. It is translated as CASSLGVEYGYTF. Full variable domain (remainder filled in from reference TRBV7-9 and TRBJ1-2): DTGVSQNPRHKITKRGQNVTFRCDPISEHNRLYWYRQTLGQGPEFLTYFQNEAQLEKSRLLSDRFSAERPKGSFSTLEIQRTEQGDSAMYLCASSLGVEYGYTFGSGTRLTVV.